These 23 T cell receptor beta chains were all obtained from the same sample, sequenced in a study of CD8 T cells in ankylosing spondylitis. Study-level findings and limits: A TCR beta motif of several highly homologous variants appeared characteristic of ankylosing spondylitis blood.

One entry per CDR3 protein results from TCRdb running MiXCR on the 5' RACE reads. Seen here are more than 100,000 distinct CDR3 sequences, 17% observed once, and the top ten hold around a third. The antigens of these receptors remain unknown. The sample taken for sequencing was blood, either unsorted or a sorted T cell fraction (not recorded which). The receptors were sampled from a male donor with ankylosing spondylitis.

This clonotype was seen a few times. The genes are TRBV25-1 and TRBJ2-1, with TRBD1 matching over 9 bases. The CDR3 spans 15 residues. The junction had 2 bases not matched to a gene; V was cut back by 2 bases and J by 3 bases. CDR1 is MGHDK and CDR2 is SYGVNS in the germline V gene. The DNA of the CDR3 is TGTGCCAGCAGTGAACGGGACAGGGACTACAATGAGCAGTTCTTC. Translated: CASSERDRDYNEQFF.

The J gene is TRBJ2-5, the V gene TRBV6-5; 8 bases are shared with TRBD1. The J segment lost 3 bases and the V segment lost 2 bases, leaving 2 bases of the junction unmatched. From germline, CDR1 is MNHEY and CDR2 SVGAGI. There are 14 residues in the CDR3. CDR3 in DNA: TGTGCCAGCAGTTACGCGGACAGGGAAGAGACCCAGTACTTC. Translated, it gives CASSYADREETQYF.

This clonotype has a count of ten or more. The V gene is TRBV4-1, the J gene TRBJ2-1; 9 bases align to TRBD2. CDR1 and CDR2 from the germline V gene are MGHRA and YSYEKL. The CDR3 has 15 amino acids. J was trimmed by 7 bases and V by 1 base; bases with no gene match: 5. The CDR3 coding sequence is TGCGCCAGCAGCCAAGGGTCTAGCGGGATAAATGAGCAGTTCTTC. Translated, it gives CASSQGSSGINEQFF.

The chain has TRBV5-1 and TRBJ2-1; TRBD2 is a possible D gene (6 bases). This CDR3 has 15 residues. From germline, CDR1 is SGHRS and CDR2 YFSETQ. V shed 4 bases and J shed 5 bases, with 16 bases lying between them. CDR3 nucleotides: TGCGCCAGCAGCCGGCGCGGGGCTTCCCACAATGAGCAGTTCTTC. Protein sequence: CASSRRGASHNEQFF. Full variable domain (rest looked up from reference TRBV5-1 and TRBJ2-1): KAGVTQTPRYLIKTRGQQVTLSCSPISGHRSVSWYQQTPGQGLQFLFEYFSETQRNKGNFPGRFSGRQFSNSRSEMNVSTLELGDSALYLCASSRRGASHNEQFFGPGTRLTVL.

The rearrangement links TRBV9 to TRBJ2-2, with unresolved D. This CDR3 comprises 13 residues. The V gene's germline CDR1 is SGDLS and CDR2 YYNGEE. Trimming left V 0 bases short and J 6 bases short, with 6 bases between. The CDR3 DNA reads TGTGCCAGCAGCGTAGATCCCTCCGGGGAGCTGTTTTTT. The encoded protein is CASSVDPSGELFF.

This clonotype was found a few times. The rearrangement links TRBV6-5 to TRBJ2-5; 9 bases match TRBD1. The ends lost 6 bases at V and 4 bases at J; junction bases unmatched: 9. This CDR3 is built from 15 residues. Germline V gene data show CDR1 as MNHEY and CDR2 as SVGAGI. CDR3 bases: TGTGCCAGCAGGTTAACAGGGGGCGCGGGAGAGACCCAGTACTTC. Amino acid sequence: CASRLTGGAGETQYF.

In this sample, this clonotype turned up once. The CDR3 loop reads CASSLTRLSGEKLFF. CDR3 DNA sequence: TGTGCCAGCAGTTTAACCCGCTTGTCGGGGGAAAAACTGTTTTTT. The chain links TRBV28 to TRBJ1-4; D gene uncertain. There are 15 residues in the CDR3. V gave up 2 bases and J gave up 8 bases, with 15 bases separating them. Germline V gene lookup returns CDR1 MDHEN and CDR2 SYDVKM.

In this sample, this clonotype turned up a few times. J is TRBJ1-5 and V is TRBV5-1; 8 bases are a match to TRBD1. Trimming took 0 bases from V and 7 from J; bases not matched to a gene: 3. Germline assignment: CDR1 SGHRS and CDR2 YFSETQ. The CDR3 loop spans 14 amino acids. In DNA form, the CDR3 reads TGCGCCAGCAGCTTGGGGACAGGGAAGCAGCCCCAGCATTTT. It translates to CASSLGTGKQPQHF.

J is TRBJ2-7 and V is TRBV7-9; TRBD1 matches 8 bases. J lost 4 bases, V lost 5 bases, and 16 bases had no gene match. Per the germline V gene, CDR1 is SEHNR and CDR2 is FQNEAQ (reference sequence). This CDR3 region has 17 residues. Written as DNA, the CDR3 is TGTGCCAGCAGCACCCCCGGGACAGGCAATAACCTATACGAGCAGTACTTC. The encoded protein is CASSTPGTGNNLYEQYF.

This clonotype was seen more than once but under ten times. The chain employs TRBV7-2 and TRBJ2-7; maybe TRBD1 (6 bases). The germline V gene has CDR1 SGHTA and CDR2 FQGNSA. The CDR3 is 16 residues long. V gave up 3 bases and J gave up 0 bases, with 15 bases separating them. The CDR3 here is CASSFRQGKSSYEQYF. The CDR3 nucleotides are TGTGCCAGCAGCTTTCGGCAGGGGAAAAGCTCCTACGAGCAGTACTTC.

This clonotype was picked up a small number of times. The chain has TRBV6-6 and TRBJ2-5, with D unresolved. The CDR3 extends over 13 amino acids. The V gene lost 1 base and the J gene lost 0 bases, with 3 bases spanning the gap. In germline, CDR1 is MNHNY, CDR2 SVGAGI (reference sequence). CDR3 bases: TGTGCCAGCAGTTACTTGTACCAAGAGACCCAGTACTTC. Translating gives CASSYLYQETQYF.

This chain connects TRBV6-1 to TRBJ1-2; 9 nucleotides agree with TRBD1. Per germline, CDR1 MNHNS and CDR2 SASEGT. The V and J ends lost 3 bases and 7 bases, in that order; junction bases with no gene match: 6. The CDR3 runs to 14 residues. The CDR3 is CASSEGTGGFGYTF. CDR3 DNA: TGTGCCAGCAGTGAGGGAACAGGGGGCTTTGGCTACACCTTC.

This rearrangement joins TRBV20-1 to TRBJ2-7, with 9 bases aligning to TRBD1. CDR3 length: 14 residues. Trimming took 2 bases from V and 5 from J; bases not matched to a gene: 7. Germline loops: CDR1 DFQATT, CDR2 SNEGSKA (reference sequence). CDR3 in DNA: TGCAGTGCTAGACCGGGACAGGGAATCGACGAGCAGTACTTC. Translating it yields CSARPGQGIDEQYF.

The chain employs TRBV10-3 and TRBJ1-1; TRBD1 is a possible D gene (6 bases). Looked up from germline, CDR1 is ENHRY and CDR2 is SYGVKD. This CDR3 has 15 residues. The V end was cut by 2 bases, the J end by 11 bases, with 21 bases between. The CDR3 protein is CAISEARAKIGQAFF. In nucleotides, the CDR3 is TGTGCCATCAGTGAGGCACGGGCCAAAATTGGACAGGCTTTCTTT.

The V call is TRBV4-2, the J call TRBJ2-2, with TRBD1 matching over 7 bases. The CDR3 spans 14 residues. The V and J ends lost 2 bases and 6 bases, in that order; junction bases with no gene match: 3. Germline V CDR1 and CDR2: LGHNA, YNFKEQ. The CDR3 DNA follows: TGTGCCAGCAGCCAAAAGACAGGGTCCGGGGAGCTGTTTTTT. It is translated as CASSQKTGSGELFF.

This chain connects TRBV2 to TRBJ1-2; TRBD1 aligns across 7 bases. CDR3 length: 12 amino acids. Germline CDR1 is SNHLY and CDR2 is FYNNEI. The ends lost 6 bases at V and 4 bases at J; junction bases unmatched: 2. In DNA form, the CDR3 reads TGTGCCAGCAGCAGGGGGGCCTATGGCTACACCTTC. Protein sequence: CASSRGAYGYTF.

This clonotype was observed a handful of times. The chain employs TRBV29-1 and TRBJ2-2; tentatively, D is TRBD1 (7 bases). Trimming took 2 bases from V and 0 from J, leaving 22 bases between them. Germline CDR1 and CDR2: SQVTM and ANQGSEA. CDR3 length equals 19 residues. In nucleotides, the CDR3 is TGCAGCGTTGAAACGAGGGGGACAGTCGGGGGACCGAACACCGGGGAGCTGTTTTTT. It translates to CSVETRGTVGGPNTGELFF.

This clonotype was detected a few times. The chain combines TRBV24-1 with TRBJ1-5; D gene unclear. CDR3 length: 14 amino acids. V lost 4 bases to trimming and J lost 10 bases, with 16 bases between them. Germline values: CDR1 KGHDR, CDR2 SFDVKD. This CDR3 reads CATSERTVVSPQHF. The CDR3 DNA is TGTGCCACCAGTGAAAGAACAGTGGTCAGCCCCCAGCATTTT.

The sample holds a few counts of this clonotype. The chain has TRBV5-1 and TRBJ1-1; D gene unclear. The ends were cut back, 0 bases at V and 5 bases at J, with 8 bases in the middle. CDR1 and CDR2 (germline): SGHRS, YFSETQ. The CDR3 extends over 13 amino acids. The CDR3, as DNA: TGCGCCAGCAGCTTGGACAGTGGAACTGAAGCTTTCTTT. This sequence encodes CASSLDSGTEAFF.

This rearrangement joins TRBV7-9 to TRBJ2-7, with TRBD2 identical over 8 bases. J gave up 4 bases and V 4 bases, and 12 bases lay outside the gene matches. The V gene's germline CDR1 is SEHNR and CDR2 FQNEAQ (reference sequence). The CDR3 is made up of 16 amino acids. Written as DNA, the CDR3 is TGTGCCAGCAGCTCGCTGACGGGAGGGCCTTTGTACGAGCAGTACTTC. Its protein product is CASSSLTGGPLYEQYF.

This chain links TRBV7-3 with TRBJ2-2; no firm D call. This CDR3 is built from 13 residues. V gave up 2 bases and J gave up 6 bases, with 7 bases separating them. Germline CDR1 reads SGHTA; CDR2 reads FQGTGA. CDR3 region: CASSLALPGELFF. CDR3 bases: TGTGCCAGCAGCTTAGCACTTCCCGGGGAGCTGTTTTTT.

The CDR3 is CASSFDSISGANVLTF. The DNA of the CDR3 is TGTGCCAGCAGTTTTGACAGTATCTCTGGGGCCAACGTCCTGACTTTC. This rearrangement joins TRBV27 to TRBJ2-6, with D maybe TRBD1 (5 bases). V lost 3 bases, J lost 0 bases, and 9 bases lay in between. CDR3 size: 16 residues. From germline, CDR1 is MNHEY and CDR2 SMNVEV (reference sequence). The whole variable domain, remainder taken from reference TRBV27 and TRBJ2-6, is EAQVTQNPRYLITVTGKKLTVTCSQNMNHEYMSWYRQDPGLGLRQIYYSMNVEVTDKGDVPEGYKVSRKEKRNFPLILESPSPNQTSLYFCASSFDSISGANVLTFGAGSRLTVL.

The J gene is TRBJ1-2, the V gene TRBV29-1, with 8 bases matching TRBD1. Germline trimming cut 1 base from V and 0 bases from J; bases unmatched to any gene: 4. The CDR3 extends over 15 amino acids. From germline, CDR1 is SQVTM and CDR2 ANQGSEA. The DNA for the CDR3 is TGCAGCGTTGAAGGGACAGGGACCTCTAACTATGGCTACACCTTC. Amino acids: CSVEGTGTSNYGYTF.